A single sample gave rise to the 25 T cell receptor beta chains below, sequenced in a study of blood T cell repertoires in COVID-19. The assay was immunoSEQ multiplex PCR, and TCRdb's table has in-frame clones only and misses some. The repertoire holds some 77,000 clones, with more than 80% as singletons. Sample: peripheral blood. The source of these receptors is an older woman with acute or convalescent COVID-19.

The rearrangement joins TRBV28 to TRBJ2-4; the D gene is possibly TRBD2 (5 bases). CDR1 and CDR2 (germline): MDHEN, SYDVKM. Between the trimmed V and J ends, which lost 3 bases and 4 bases, there was a span of 10 bases. The CDR3 extends over 14 amino acids. CDR3 loop: CASSFKDFKNIQYF. CDR3 in DNA: TGTGCCAGCAGTTTTAAGGACTTTAAAAACATTCAGTACTTC.

This clone was detected only a few times. This chain's CDR3 is CASTRGNADEQYF. In DNA, the CDR3 is TGTGCCAGTACTCGGGGGAATGCGGACGAGCAGTACTTC. The chain carries TRBV28 and TRBJ2-7, with D tentatively TRBD2 (6 bases). In germline, CDR1 is MDHEN, CDR2 SYDVKM. Trimming took off 9 bases at V and 5 bases at J, with 17 bases between the two ends. This CDR3 has 13 amino acids.

The V call is TRBV7-9, the J call TRBJ2-7; TRBD1 aligns across 8 bases. The CDR3 has 15 amino acids. Germline V gives CDR1 SEHNR, CDR2 FQNEAQ (reference sequence). V was clipped by 5 bases and J by 4 bases; unmatched bases: 10. CDR3 sequence: CASSPADRGPYEQYF. The CDR3 region has the DNA TGTGCCAGCAGCCCCGCTGACAGGGGTCCTTACGAGCAGTACTTC. Full variable domain (missing parts from reference TRBV7-9 and TRBJ2-7): DTGVSQNPRHKITKRGQNVTFRCDPISEHNRLYWYRQTLGQGPEFLTYFQNEAQLEKSRLLSDRFSAERPKGSFSTLEIQRTEQGDSAMYLCASSPADRGPYEQYFGPGTRLTVT.

A single count supports this clone. The chain uses TRBV30 and TRBJ1-4; D ambiguous. Germline V gives CDR1 GTSNPN, CDR2 SVGIG (reference sequence). The CDR3 covers 15 residues. V lost 0 bases and J 10 bases, leaving 18 bases between the germline ends. CDR3 nucleotide sequence: TGTGCCTGGAGTGTCATTAACCTCGGGATTGGAAAACTGTTTTTT. It encodes CAWSVINLGIGKLFF.

The rearrangement uses TRBV28 and TRBJ1-1; no reliable D call. Trimming stripped 6 bases from V and 3 bases from J, with 11 bases between. CDR1 is MDHEN and CDR2 is SYDVKM in the germline V gene. CDR3 length: 13 amino acids. The CDR3 spells CASSLAAYTEAFF. As DNA, the CDR3 is TGTGCCAGCAGCTTAGCGGCCTACACTGAAGCTTTCTTT.

This chain links TRBV7-2 with TRBJ2-1; TRBD2 might be the D (6 bases). Trimming stripped 1 base from V and 2 bases from J, with 12 bases between. CDR1 and CDR2 from the germline V gene are SGHTA and FQGNSA. CDR3 length equals 16 residues. For the CDR3, the DNA is TGTGCCAGCAGCTTAGAGGGTGGCGGGGCCTACAATGAGCAGTTCTTC. This sequence encodes CASSLEGGGAYNEQFF. The full variable domain, in which reference TRBV7-2 and TRBJ2-1 provide the parts outside the CDR3, is GAGVSQSPSNKVTEKGKDVELRCDPISGHTALYWYRQSLGQGLEFLIYFQGNSAPDKSGLPSDRFSAERTGGSVSTLTIQRTQQEDSAVYLCASSLEGGGAYNEQFFGPGTRLTVL.

This clone was seen just once. The chain joins TRBV6-6 to TRBJ1-2, with 7 bases lining up with TRBD1. CDR1 and CDR2 (germline): MNHNY, SVGAGI (reference sequence). This CDR3 comprises 14 residues. J lost 4 bases, V lost 2 bases, and 4 bases had no gene match. In nucleotides, the CDR3 is TGTGCCAGCAGTTACGGCGGGACAGCCTATGGCTACACCTTC. Its protein product is CASSYGGTAYGYTF.

This clone appeared a few times. The chain uses TRBV9 and TRBJ1-1, with no clear D. This CDR3 comprises 16 residues. Germline values: CDR1 SGDLS, CDR2 YYNGEE. The V and J ends lost 1 base and 4 bases respectively, with 17 bases between them. The CDR3 here is CASSVNPGTWGTEAFF. Here the CDR3 DNA reads TGTGCCAGCAGCGTAAATCCGGGAACCTGGGGCACTGAAGCTTTCTTT. The complete variable domain, with remaining parts taken from reference TRBV9 and TRBJ1-1, reads DSGVTQTPKHLITATGQRVTLRCSPRSGDLSVYWYQQSLDQGLQFLIQYYNGEERAKGNILERFSAQQFPDLHSELNLSSLELGDSALYFCASSVNPGTWGTEAFFGQGTRLTVV.

The gene calls are TRBV5-1 and TRBJ2-3; D possibly corresponds to TRBD2 (5 bases). The CDR3 totals 16 residues. V shed 3 bases and J shed 2 bases, with 16 bases lying between them. Germline CDR1 and CDR2: SGHRS and YFSETQ. CDR3 loop: CASSSPRRGYTDTQYF. CDR3 DNA sequence: TGCGCCAGCAGCTCCCCTCGTCGGGGATACACAGATACGCAGTATTTT.

The chain uses TRBV19 and TRBJ1-2; 8 nucleotides agree with TRBD1. This CDR3 contains 17 residues. Germline V gene data show CDR1 as LNHDA and CDR2 as SQIVND (reference sequence). With V trimmed by 7 bases and J by 4 bases, 17 bases remained unmatched. In nucleotides, the CDR3 is TGTGCCAGTACCCCAGGGACAGGAGACAAACCTGGCTATGGCTACACCTTC. It yields the protein CASTPGTGDKPGYGYTF. Filled out from reference TRBV19 and TRBJ1-2, the complete variable domain reads DGGITQSPKYLFRKEGQNVTLSCEQNLNHDAMYWYRQDPGQGLRLIYYSQIVNDFQKGDIAEGYSVSREKKESFPLTVTSAQKNPTAFYLCASTPGTGDKPGYGYTFGSGTRLTVV.

V gene TRBV6-2 or TRBV6-3 combines with J gene TRBJ2-7; 7 nucleotides align to TRBD1. V was clipped by 0 bases and J by 0 bases; unmatched bases: 2. Looked up from germline, CDR1 is MNHEY and CDR2 is SVGEGT. The CDR3 is made up of 15 amino acids. CDR3 coding DNA: TGTGCCAGCAGTTACTCGAACAGGGGCTCCTACGAGCAGTACTTC. This codes for CASSYSNRGSYEQYF.

V and J are TRBV28 and TRBJ2-7; 7 bases align to TRBD1. CDR1 is MDHEN and CDR2 is SYDVKM in the germline V gene. This CDR3 is 19 amino acids long. V shed 6 bases, J shed 0 bases, and the junction held 20 bases outside the gene matches. For the CDR3, the DNA is TGTGCCAGCAGCTACCCACTCGAGACAGGGTTAAGGAGCTCCTACGAGCAGTACTTC. It yields the protein CASSYPLETGLRSSYEQYF. The whole variable domain, filled in from reference TRBV28 and TRBJ2-7, reads DVKVTQSSRYLVKRTGEKVFLECVQDMDHENMFWYRQDPGLGLRLIYFSYDVKMKEKGDIPEGYSVSREKKERFSLILESASTNQTSMYLCASSYPLETGLRSSYEQYFGPGTRLTVT.

The V gene is TRBV7-6, the J gene TRBJ2-2; tentatively, D is TRBD2 (6 bases). The germline CDR1 and CDR2 sequences are SGHVS and FNYEAQ. V was pared by 1 base and J by 3 bases, with 12 bases between. The CDR3 loop spans 16 amino acids. CDR3 loop: CASSLVGGEDTGELFF. The DNA of the CDR3 is TGTGCCAGCAGCTTAGTGGGAGGTGAGGACACCGGGGAGCTGTTTTTT. Using reference TRBV7-6 and TRBJ2-2 for the parts outside the CDR3, the full variable domain is GAGVSQSPRYKVTKRGQDVALRCDPISGHVSLYWYRQALGQGPEFLTYFNYEAQQDKSGLPNDRFSAERPEGSISTLTIQRTEQRDSAMYRCASSLVGGEDTGELFFGEGSRLTVL.

This clone was detected a few times. The V call is TRBV4-2, the J call TRBJ2-1; 7 bases line up with TRBD2. Germline V lookup: CDR1 LGHNA, CDR2 YNFKEQ. CDR3 size: 16 residues. Losses at the gene ends were 0 bases for V and 0 bases for J; bases not matched to a gene: 2. The CDR3 sequence: CASSQDGGSSYNEQFF. Here the CDR3 DNA reads TGTGCCAGCAGCCAAGACGGCGGGAGCTCCTACAATGAGCAGTTCTTC.

The chain links TRBV27 to TRBJ2-3; 9 bases fit TRBD2. V lost 5 bases to trimming and J lost 2 bases; unmatched junction nucleotides: 5. Per the germline V gene, CDR1 is MNHEY and CDR2 is SMNVEV (reference sequence). This CDR3 spans 15 amino acids. CDR3 amino acids: CASSQTSGFTDTQYF. Here the CDR3 DNA reads TGTGCCAGCAGTCAAACTAGCGGGTTCACAGATACGCAGTATTTT.

CDR3 sequence (DNA): TGTGCCAGCAGTTTTCCCTCAGGGGGCAATCAGCCCCAGCATTTT. It is translated as CASSFPSGGNQPQHF. The chain employs TRBV28 and TRBJ1-5; possible D gene TRBD1, 6 bases. This CDR3 region has 15 residues. Germline CDR1 is MDHEN and CDR2 is SYDVKM. With 3 bases removed from V and 2 bases from J, the gap between germline ends came to 11 bases.

The gene calls are TRBV5-1 and TRBJ2-2, with 8 bases that match TRBD2. J lost 6 bases, V lost 6 bases, and 13 bases had no gene match. The germline gives CDR1 SGHRS, CDR2 YFSETQ. The CDR3 covers 16 residues. DNA of the CDR3: TGCGCCAGCACCCCGGGACTAGTGGAGGGGGCCGGGGAGCTGTTTTTT. Its translation: CASTPGLVEGAGELFF. Full variable domain (remainder filled in from reference TRBV5-1 and TRBJ2-2): KAGVTQTPRYLIKTRGQQVTLSCSPISGHRSVSWYQQTPGQGLQFLFEYFSETQRNKGNFPGRFSGRQFSNSRSEMNVSTLELGDSALYLCASTPGLVEGAGELFFGEGSRLTVL.

J is TRBJ2-2 and V is TRBV6-4; 8 bases fit TRBD1. Per germline, CDR1 MRHNA and CDR2 SNTAGT. This CDR3 contains 16 residues. V lost 0 bases, J lost 4 bases, and 4 bases stayed unmatched. The DNA of the CDR3 is TGTGCCAGCAGTGACTCGGCAGGGGGCACCACCGGGGAGCTGTTTTTT. Its protein product is CASSDSAGGTTGELFF.

The chain links TRBV11-3 to TRBJ1-1; D may be TRBD1 (5 bases). Germline values: CDR1 SGHNT, CDR2 YENEEA. This CDR3 spans 16 amino acids. V was clipped by 2 bases and J by 0 bases, with 13 bases between them. This CDR3 is CASSLISGTLNTEAFF. The CDR3 region has the DNA TGTGCCAGCAGCTTAATTTCTGGGACTTTGAACACTGAAGCTTTCTTT.

The rearrangement joins TRBV10-3 to TRBJ2-1; the D gene is possibly TRBD2 (6 bases). CDR1 and CDR2 (germline): ENHRY, SYGVKD. Trimming took off 6 bases at V and 6 bases at J, with 18 bases between the two ends. This CDR3 is built from 15 residues. CDR3 DNA: TGTGCCATCAGGCCTGCGGAGGGGAAAGGCAATGAGCAGTTCTTC. Protein product: CAIRPAEGKGNEQFF.

This chain joins TRBV2 and TRBJ1-6; D not resolved. Trimming pared 4 bases from V and 1 base from J, leaving 5 bases between. CDR1 and CDR2 (germline): SNHLY, FYNNEI. This CDR3 region has 14 residues. The CDR3 loop reads CASSGESYNSPLHF. The CDR3 coding sequence is TGTGCCAGCAGTGGGGAGTCCTATAATTCACCCCTCCACTTT.

The CDR3 DNA reads as TGTGCCAGCAGCATAATAGACAGGGACACCCACGAGCAGTACTTC. Protein: CASSIIDRDTHEQYF. The rearrangement joins TRBV21-1 to TRBJ2-7; the table assigns TRBD1, which was not confirmed against the DNA. TRBV21-1 is termed a pseudogene. The CDR3 spans 15 residues.

This clone was seen a single time. This chain uses TRBV3-1 (or the pseudogene TRBV3-2) with TRBJ2-7; tentative D call: TRBD1 (6 bases). The V gene's germline CDR1 is LGHDT and CDR2 YNNKEL (reference sequence). There are 11 residues in the CDR3. Trimming stripped 4 bases from V and 5 bases from J, with 6 bases between. CDR3 nucleotide sequence: TGTGCCAGCAGCCCAGGGGACGAGCAGTACTTC. Encoded protein: CASSPGDEQYF.

This clone turned up a few times. The rearrangement links TRBV15 to TRBJ2-7; no clear D gene. The CDR3 consists of 16 residues. V lost 5 bases to trimming and J lost 0 bases, with 17 bases between them. Germline V gene sequence: CDR1 LNHNV, CDR2 YYDKDF (reference sequence). CDR3 sequence: CATSPRVFGRSYEQYF. The CDR3 bases are TGTGCCACCAGCCCCCGGGTGTTCGGCCGCTCCTACGAGCAGTACTTC.

This rearrangement joins TRBV10-1 to TRBJ2-1; D gene ambiguous. V dropped 7 bases and J dropped 7 bases, with 5 bases sitting between them. From germline, CDR1 is WNHNN and CDR2 SYGVQD (reference sequence). The CDR3 sequence is 10 residues long. The CDR3 DNA reads TGCGCCAGCATCAAAAATGAGCAGTTCTTC. It translates to CASIKNEQFF.